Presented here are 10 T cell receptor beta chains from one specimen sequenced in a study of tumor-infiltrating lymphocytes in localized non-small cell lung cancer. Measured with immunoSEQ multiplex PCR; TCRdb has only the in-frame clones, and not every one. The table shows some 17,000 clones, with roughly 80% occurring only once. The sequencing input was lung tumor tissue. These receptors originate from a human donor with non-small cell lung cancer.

For the CDR3, the DNA is TGTGCCAGCAGCGTGGTGGACTCCTACGAGCAGTACTTC. It encodes CASSVVDSYEQYF. The chain joins TRBV9 to TRBJ2-7, with D unresolved. CDR1 is SGDLS, CDR2 YYNGEE, per germline. CDR3 length equals 13 residues. Deletions cut 2 bases from V and 0 bases from J, with 6 bases between.

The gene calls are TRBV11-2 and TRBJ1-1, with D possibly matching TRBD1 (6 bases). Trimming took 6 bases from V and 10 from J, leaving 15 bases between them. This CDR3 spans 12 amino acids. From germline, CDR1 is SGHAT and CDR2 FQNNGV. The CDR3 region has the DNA TGTGCCAGCAGAATATCAAGGGGGGGAGCTTTCTTT. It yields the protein CASRISRGGAFF.

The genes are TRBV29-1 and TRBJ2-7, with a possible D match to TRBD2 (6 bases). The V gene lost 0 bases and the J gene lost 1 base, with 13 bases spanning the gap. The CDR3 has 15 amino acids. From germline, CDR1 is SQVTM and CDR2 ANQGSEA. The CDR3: CSVEDWGLASYEQYF. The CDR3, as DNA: TGCAGCGTTGAAGATTGGGGACTGGCATCCTACGAGCAGTACTTC.

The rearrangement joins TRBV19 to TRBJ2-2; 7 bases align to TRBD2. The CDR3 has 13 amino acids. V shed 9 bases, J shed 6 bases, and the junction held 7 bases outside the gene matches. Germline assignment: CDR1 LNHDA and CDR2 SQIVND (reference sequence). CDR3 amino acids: CASTAGTAGELFF. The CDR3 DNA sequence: TGTGCCAGCACAGCGGGGACGGCCGGGGAGCTGTTTTTT.

Here the CDR3 DNA reads TGTGCCAGCAGAGCCGTCGGACAGGGCTCCTACGAGCAGTACTTC. Protein sequence: CASRAVGQGSYEQYF. V usage is TRBV6-6 and J usage is TRBJ2-7; 8 positions agree with TRBD1. Losses at the gene ends were 6 bases for V and 0 bases for J; bases not matched to a gene: 7. The CDR3 has 15 residues. The germline CDR1 and CDR2 sequences are MNHNY and SVGAGI (reference sequence).

Here the CDR3 DNA reads TGTGCCAGCAGCGTGGGGGCCTCAGCTGGTACCGGGGAGCTGTTTTTT. It translates to CASSVGASAGTGELFF. The chain uses TRBV9 and TRBJ2-2; D is possibly TRBD1 (6 bases). Deletions cut 2 bases from V and 5 bases from J, with 16 bases between. Germline CDR1 reads SGDLS; CDR2 reads YYNGEE. This CDR3 region has 16 residues.

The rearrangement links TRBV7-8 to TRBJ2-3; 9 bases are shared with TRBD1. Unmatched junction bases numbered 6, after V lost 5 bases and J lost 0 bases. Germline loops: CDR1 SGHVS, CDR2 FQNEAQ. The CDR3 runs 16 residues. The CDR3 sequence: CASSDEQGASTDTQYF. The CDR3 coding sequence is TGTGCCAGCAGCGATGAACAGGGGGCGAGCACAGATACGCAGTATTTT.

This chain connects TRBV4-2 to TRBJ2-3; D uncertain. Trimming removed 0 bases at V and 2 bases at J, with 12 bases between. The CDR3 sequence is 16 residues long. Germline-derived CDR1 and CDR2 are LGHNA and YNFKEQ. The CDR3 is CASSQDPSTPTDTQYF. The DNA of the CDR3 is TGTGCCAGCAGCCAAGATCCCTCCACCCCCACAGATACGCAGTATTTT.

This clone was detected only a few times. CDR3 region: CASSIFRTVYEQYF. In DNA, the CDR3 is TGTGCCAGTAGTATATTTAGGACAGTCTACGAGCAGTACTTC. The rearrangement links TRBV19 to TRBJ2-7; tentatively, D is TRBD1 (6 bases). V lost 2 bases, J lost 3 bases, and 11 bases lay in between. The CDR3 consists of 14 residues. Germline assignment: CDR1 LNHDA and CDR2 SQIVND (reference sequence).

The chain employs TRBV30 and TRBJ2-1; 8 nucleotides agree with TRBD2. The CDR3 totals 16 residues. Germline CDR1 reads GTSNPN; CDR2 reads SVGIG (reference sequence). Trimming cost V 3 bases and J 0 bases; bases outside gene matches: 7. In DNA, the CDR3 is TGTGCCTGGAGGTCTCTAGCGGGTTTCTCCTACAATGAGCAGTTCTTC. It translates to CAWRSLAGFSYNEQFF.